A single sample gave rise to the 5 T cell receptor beta chains below, sequenced in a study of regulatory T cells in long-lasting Graves disease. Building the TCR beta libraries relied on iRepertoire HTBI primers, and CDR3 regions underwent Arm-PCR. TCRdb passed the multiplex PCR reads through MiXCR, listing each CDR3 protein once. The data hold approximately 540,000 distinct CDR3 sequences, with around 12% observed a single time. The time point denotes: newly diagnosed GD, antithyroid drugs for less than 3 months. Making the TCR library involved RNA that had been extracted from PBMCs. A further study also used this sample, focusing on T cells in Graves' hyperthyroidism and ophthalmopathy.

The sample was peripheral blood mononuclear cells (PBMCs), taken at new diagnosis, from a patient treated with antithyroid drugs. The receptors come from a woman in her 30s with Graves disease.

The rearrangement joins TRBV4-1 to TRBJ1-5; D is unclear. The V gene's germline CDR1 is MGHRA and CDR2 YSYEKL. The CDR3 sequence is 17 residues long. The V end lost 0 bases, the J end lost 1 base, and 13 bases lay between the germline ends. The CDR3 loop reads CASSQDQPPGSNQPQHF. The CDR3 DNA sequence: TGCGCCAGCAGCCAAGATCAGCCACCTGGGAGCAATCAGCCCCAGCATTTT.

At least ten counts were recorded for this clonotype. The chain employs TRBV7-3 and TRBJ2-1; D not certain. This CDR3 region has 13 residues. The germline CDR1 and CDR2 sequences are SGHTA and FQGTGA. Trimming removed 3 bases from V and 5 bases from J, with 8 bases in between. The CDR3 sequence is CASSFGRDNEQFF. DNA for the CDR3: TGTGCCAGCAGCTTTGGAAGGGACAATGAGCAGTTCTTC.

This chain connects TRBV3-1 to TRBJ2-2, with 12 bases aligning to TRBD2. Per germline, CDR1 LGHDT and CDR2 YNNKEL (reference sequence). There are 18 residues in the CDR3. Trimming removed 1 base from V and 3 bases from J; junction bases left unmatched: 6. The CDR3 loop is CASSQGLAGGPDTGELFF. CDR3 bases: TGTGCCAGCAGCCAAGGGCTAGCGGGAGGGCCGGACACCGGGGAGCTGTTTTTT.

This clonotype was detected ten times or more. The chain recombines TRBV2 with TRBJ2-1; 7 nucleotides match TRBD2. Germline-derived CDR1 and CDR2 are SNHLY and FYNNEI. This CDR3 contains 15 residues. The junction had 10 bases not matched to a gene; V was cut back by 4 bases and J by 7 bases. Written as DNA, the CDR3 is TGTGCCAGCAGTGCGGTGTGGGAGGGACGGAATGAGCAGTTCTTC. Its translation: CASSAVWEGRNEQFF. The entire variable domain, with the rest obtained from reference TRBV2 and TRBJ2-1, is as follows: EPEVTQTPSHQVTQMGQEVILRCVPISNHLYFYWYRQILGQKVEFLVSFYNNEISEKSEIFDDQFSVERPDGSNFTLKIRSTKLEDSAMYFCASSAVWEGRNEQFFGPGTRLTVL.

This clonotype was seen a handful of times. The chain uses TRBV9 and TRBJ2-1; D perhaps matches TRBD2 (6 bases). The ends were cut back, 0 bases at V and 2 bases at J, with 9 bases in the middle. The CDR3 contains 15 residues. Germline CDR1 and CDR2: SGDLS and YYNGEE. CDR3 nucleotides: TGTGCCAGCAGCGTAGACGGGAGAGCCTACAATGAGCAGTTCTTC. Protein sequence: CASSVDGRAYNEQFF.